This entry concerns a single TCR beta chain. Extraction of total RNA was performed on unfractionated whole blood. Germline V gene data show CDR1 as MDHEN and CDR2 as SYDVKM. V lost 1 base to trimming and J lost 8 bases, with 26 bases between them. The CDR3 length is 18 residues. The data were obtained in a study of human T cells and chemical hapten exposure. TCRdb re-analysed the 5' RACE reads in MiXCR, keeping a single row per CDR3 protein. The table has fewer than 150,000 distinct CDR3 sequences, around 20% seen once. V and J are TRBV28 and TRBJ1-2; tentatively, D is TRBD1 (5 bases). This clonotype originated in a human donor in good health. The CDR3: CASSLSSIGGLIGMGYTF. CDR3 in DNA: TGTGCCAGCAGTTTATCCTCAATTGGGGGACTCATAGGAATGGGCTACACCTTC.